This T cell receptor beta chain was recovered during a study of blood T cell repertoires in COVID-19. About the study: Both acute and convalescent COVID-19 samples were obtained from the United States, Italy and Spain.

Germline CDR1 and CDR2: SGDLS and YYNGEE. The CDR3 is 16 residues long. J gave up 0 bases and V 5 bases, and 8 bases lay outside the gene matches. TCRdb keeps only in-frame clones here, not all; method: immunoSEQ multiplex PCR. Of roughly 200,000 clones in the sample, roughly four fifths are singletons; the top ten hold about 5.1%. The J gene is TRBJ2-1, the V gene TRBV9; TRBD2 matches at 7 bases. This clonotype originated in an older woman with active or convalescent COVID-19. The sample consisted of peripheral blood. CDR3 DNA sequence: TGTGCCAGCAGGGACCTAGCGGACGGCTCCTACAATGAGCAGTTCTTC. It translates to CASRDLADGSYNEQFF.